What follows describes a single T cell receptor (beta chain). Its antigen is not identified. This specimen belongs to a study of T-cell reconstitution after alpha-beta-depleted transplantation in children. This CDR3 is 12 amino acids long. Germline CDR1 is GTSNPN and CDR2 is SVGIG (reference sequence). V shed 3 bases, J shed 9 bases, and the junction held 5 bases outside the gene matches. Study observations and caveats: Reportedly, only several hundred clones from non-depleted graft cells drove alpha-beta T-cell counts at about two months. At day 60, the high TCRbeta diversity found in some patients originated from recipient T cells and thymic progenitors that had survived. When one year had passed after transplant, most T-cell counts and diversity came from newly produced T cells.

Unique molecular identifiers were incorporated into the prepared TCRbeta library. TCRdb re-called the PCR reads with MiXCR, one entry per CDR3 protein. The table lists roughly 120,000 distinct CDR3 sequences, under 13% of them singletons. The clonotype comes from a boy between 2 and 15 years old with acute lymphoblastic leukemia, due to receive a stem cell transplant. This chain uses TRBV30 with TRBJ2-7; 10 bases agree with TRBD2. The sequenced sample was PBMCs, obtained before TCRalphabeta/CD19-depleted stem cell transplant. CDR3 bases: TGTGCCTGGAGGGGGACTAGCGTTCCGCAGTACTTC. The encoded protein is CAWRGTSVPQYF.